This T cell receptor beta chain derives from a study of T cells after yellow fever vaccination. Findings of the study overall: Faster peaking, at day 5 versus 15, marked a secondary response that was weaker. Most clones from primary vaccination were detected again post-booster (96% CD4, more than 85% CD8). Researchers noted that a small share of clonotypes showed up in both CD4 and CD8 compartments.

Trimming shortened V by 2 bases and J by 4 bases, and 8 bases separated the two germline ends. Germline assignment: CDR1 SEHNR and CDR2 FQNEAQ (reference sequence). The CDR3 sequence is 13 residues long. 5'RACE template switching added a universal primer site and UMIs to TCR cDNA. MiXCR, run by TCRdb on the 5' RACE reads, gives a single entry per CDR3 protein. The table has a few hundred thousand distinct CDR3 sequences, approximately 4% seen once. As regards this clonotype: Its target is not known. A much bigger clone sits one base away, suggesting this may be a read error.

This clonotype was sampled from a man aged 18 to 30 who received the YFV17D yellow fever vaccine. The chain couples TRBV7-9 to TRBJ1-2; D is possibly TRBD1 (5 bases). The material sequenced was PBMCs, taken 5 days after the yellow fever booster vaccination. The chain's CDR3 is CASSLRGVYGYTF. In DNA form, the CDR3 reads TGTGCCAGCAGCTTAAGGGGTGTCTATGGCTACACCTTC.